This TCR beta chain was captured in a study of CD8+ T cells in alopecia areata. The study, taken as a whole, reports: Higher clonality and more expanded CD8+ clones appeared in lesional than normal scalp.

RNA extraction and reverse transcription yielded cDNA as sequencing template. The protocol was immunoSEQ multiplex PCR, while the TCRdb copy is restricted to in-frame clones and leaves out a portion. The sample has 45,000 to 60,000 clones; around 96% are singletons. About this clone: What it binds is unknown.

Between the trimmed V and J ends, which lost 5 bases and 2 bases, there was a span of 10 bases. This CDR3 spans 15 amino acids. Germline V lookup: CDR1 SGHTA, CDR2 FQGNSA. The investigators collected lesional scalp punch biopsies and peripheral blood from alopecia areata patients. The sequencing here drew on CD8+ T cells sorted from blood, taken at week 0. The V call is TRBV7-2, the J call TRBJ2-6; no reliable D call. This TCR derives from a human donor with alopecia areata. CDR3 protein: CASSPTSAGANVLTF. CDR3 DNA sequence: TGTGCCAGCAGCCCTACGTCGGCTGGGGCCAACGTCCTGACTTTC.